This T cell receptor beta chain was recovered during a study of human T cells and chemical hapten exposure. About the research overall: Donors were sensitized with 2% DPC on the upper inner arm. Small differences in pooled library volume mainly drove the variation in TCR yields per sample. Regarding the study as a whole: Expanded TCRs formed significantly more large CDR3 similarity clusters than controls.

TCRdb analysed the RACE reads with MiXCR anew, one entry per CDR3 protein. The table has 300,000 to 400,000 distinct CDR3 sequences, 4.5% to 6% seen once. This clonotype has at least ten counts. The antigen is undetermined. Time point noted: pre-sensitization, week 0. Regarding treatment: therapeutic diphenylcyclopropenone sensitization with weekly scalp DPC. The CDR3 consists of 16 residues. Unmatched junction bases numbered 8, after V lost 6 bases and J lost 2 bases. The sequence was obtained from a woman aged 50 to 60 with alopecia areata. Some clones in this sample may be carry-over from other donors' samples. This chain joins TRBV12-3 or TRBV12-4 and TRBJ2-3, with 10 positions matching TRBD1. Sample: whole blood, taken in connection with sensitization to the hapten diphenylcyclopropenone (DPC). The CDR3 loop reads CASSIAGTGATDTQYF. The CDR3 DNA is TGTGCCAGCAGCATTGCCGGGACAGGGGCCACAGATACGCAGTATTTT.